The entry that follows covers one TCR beta chain sequence. This sample stems from a study of response to subunit inactivated influenza vaccine. MiXCR was run by TCRdb on the RT-PCR reads, yielding one entry per CDR3 protein. The sample lists roughly 500,000 distinct CDR3 sequences; under 30% were seen once. With 7 bases removed from V and 3 bases from J, the gap between germline ends came to 14 bases. The CDR3 consists of 13 residues. Germline CDR1 SGHKS, CDR2 YYEKEE (reference sequence). The sample also formed part of further work on T cells expressing NK-cell markers. Per that study: UMIs were included in TCR beta cDNA generated by 5'RACE template switching. Sorted CD3+CD56+NKG2C+, CD3+CD56+NKG2C- and CD3+CD56-NKG2C+ T cells provided the TCR beta repertoires. In the group of eight sequenced donors, seven were HCMV-seropositive and one was seronegative. Once again these clonotypes came out on top in the CD3+CD56-NKG2C+ fraction of several donors.

The chain is built from TRBV5-5 and TRBJ2-7, with a possible D match to TRBD1 (6 bases). Sequences were derived from CD4+ T cells sorted from PBMCs, sampled approximately 13 days after vaccination. The receptor's source is a man in his fifties who received an inactivated influenza vaccine. CDR3 DNA sequence: TGTGCCAGCGTGAAGGGGGAAGGCTACGAGCAGTACTTC. This encodes CASVKGEGYEQYF. Full variable domain (remainder filled in from reference TRBV5-5 and TRBJ2-7): DAGVTQSPTHLIKTRGQQVTLRCSPISGHKSVSWYQQVLGQGPQFIFQYYEKEERGRGNFPDRFSARQFPNYSSELNVNALLLGDSALYLCASVKGEGYEQYFGPGTRLTVT.